These 9 T cell receptor beta chains share one sample of origin, sequenced in a study of T cells in tuberculosis. Libraries were prepared by immunoSEQ multiplex PCR; TCRdb keeps only in-frame clonotypes and omits some of them. The sample holds around 30,000 clones, 80% to 95% seen once. Sample time point: new active TB diagnosis, blood taken before or within 7 days of starting treatment. The specimen was PBMCs, collected at tuberculosis diagnosis. The receptor set was obtained from an adult with tuberculosis.

The chain has TRBV7-9 and TRBJ2-5, with 11 bases matching TRBD2. Germline CDR1 SEHNR, CDR2 FQNEAQ (reference sequence). The CDR3 is made up of 17 amino acids. The V and J ends lost 4 bases and 0 bases, in that order; junction bases with no gene match: 7. CDR3 residues: CASSSPLAGVYQETQYF. Written as DNA, the CDR3 is TGTGCCAGCAGCTCCCCACTAGCGGGAGTCTACCAAGAGACCCAGTACTTC.

V gene TRBV30 combines with J gene TRBJ2-7, with D possibly matching TRBD2 (5 bases). Germline CDR1 GTSNPN, CDR2 SVGIG (reference sequence). CDR3 length: 15 residues. The V and J ends lost 7 bases and 4 bases respectively, with 23 bases between them. CDR3 loop: CALKYRRTELYEQYF. The CDR3 DNA follows: TGTGCCTTGAAATACCGGAGGACTGAGCTTTACGAGCAGTACTTC. Filled out from reference TRBV30 and TRBJ2-7, the complete variable domain reads SQTIHQWPATLVQPVGSPLSLECTVEGTSNPNLYWYRQAAGRGLQLLFYSVGIGQISSEVPQNLSASRPQDRQFILSSKKLLLSDSGFYLCALKYRRTELYEQYFGPGTRLTVT.

This clone appeared a single time. V and J are TRBV5-6 and TRBJ1-1; the D is unclear. Germline values: CDR1 SGHDT, CDR2 YYEEEE. V was trimmed by 3 bases and J by 4 bases, leaving 10 bases between them. The length of the CDR3 is 13 residues. The CDR3 DNA reads as TGTGCCAGCAGCTACAGTCCTGGCACTGAAGCTTTCTTT. This sequence encodes CASSYSPGTEAFF.

The genes are TRBV19 and TRBJ1-1; D unclear. CDR1 LNHDA and CDR2 SQIVND come from the germline V gene (reference sequence). Trimming removed 6 bases at V and 0 bases at J, with 11 bases between. The CDR3 runs to 14 residues. The chain's CDR3 is CASSPDTLNTEAFF. The DNA for the CDR3 is TGTGCCAGTAGCCCCGACACGCTGAACACTGAAGCTTTCTTT. The whole variable domain, remainder taken from reference TRBV19 and TRBJ1-1, is DGGITQSPKYLFRKEGQNVTLSCEQNLNHDAMYWYRQDPGQGLRLIYYSQIVNDFQKGDIAEGYSVSREKKESFPLTVTSAQKNPTAFYLCASSPDTLNTEAFFGQGTRLTVV.

This clone was detected only once. This chain joins TRBV19 and TRBJ2-7, with a tentative D call TRBD1 (6 bases). In germline, CDR1 is LNHDA, CDR2 SQIVND (reference sequence). The CDR3 totals 14 residues. V lost 10 bases and J lost 3, with 19 bases in between. CDR3 residues: CATQRGTGSYEQYF. The CDR3 DNA follows: TGTGCCACCCAGAGAGGTACAGGGAGCTACGAGCAGTACTTC.

V and J are TRBV5-1 and TRBJ2-5; TRBD1 agrees at 9 bases. Trimming at V came to 0 bases and at J to 3 bases, leaving 0 bases not matched to a gene. Germline V lookup: CDR1 SGHRS, CDR2 YFSETQ. The CDR3 contains 14 residues. The CDR3 loop is CASSLGQGEETQYF. In nucleotides, the CDR3 is TGCGCCAGCAGCTTGGGACAGGGGGAAGAGACCCAGTACTTC.

V is TRBV27 and J is TRBJ2-5; 10 bases align to TRBD2. CDR1 and CDR2 from the germline V gene are MNHEY and SMNVEV (reference sequence). J was trimmed by 2 bases and V by 4 bases; bases with no gene match: 1. CDR3 length: 14 residues. Here the CDR3 DNA reads TGTGCCAGCAGTTCGGGACTAGCGCAAGAGACCCAGTACTTC. Protein sequence: CASSSGLAQETQYF.

This chain joins TRBV12-5 and TRBJ1-5; D is uncertain. The CDR3 extends over 12 amino acids. From germline, CDR1 is LGHNT and CDR2 FRNRAP. The V and J ends lost 2 bases and 5 bases respectively, with 4 bases between them. This CDR3 is CASGLPDQPQHF. As DNA, the CDR3 is TGTGCTAGTGGTTTGCCCGATCAGCCCCAGCATTTT. Supplemented by reference TRBV12-5 and TRBJ1-5, the full variable domain reads DARVTQTPRHKVTEMGQEVTMRCQPILGHNTVFWYRQTMMQGLELLAYFRNRAPLDDSGMPKDRFSAEMPDATLATLKIQPSEPRDSAVYFCASGLPDQPQHFGDGTRLSIL.

This rearrangement joins TRBV27 to TRBJ2-7; 8 nucleotides align to TRBD1. Trimming cost V 3 bases and J 4 bases; bases outside gene matches: 11. This CDR3 is 16 amino acids long. From germline, CDR1 is MNHEY and CDR2 SMNVEV (reference sequence). The CDR3 spells CASSLSSGTGNYEQYF. The CDR3 DNA follows: TGTGCCAGCAGTTTGTCCTCCGGGACAGGTAATTACGAGCAGTACTTC.